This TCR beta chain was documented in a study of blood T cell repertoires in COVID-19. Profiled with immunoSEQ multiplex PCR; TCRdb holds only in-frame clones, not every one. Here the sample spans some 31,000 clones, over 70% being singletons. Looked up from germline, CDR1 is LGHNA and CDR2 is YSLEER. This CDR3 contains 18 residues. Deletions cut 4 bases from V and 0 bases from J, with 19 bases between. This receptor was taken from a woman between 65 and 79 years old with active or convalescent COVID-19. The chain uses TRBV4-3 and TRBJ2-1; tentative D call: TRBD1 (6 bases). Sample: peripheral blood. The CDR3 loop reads CASSLEAIGQSSYNEQFF. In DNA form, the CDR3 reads TGCGCCAGCAGCCTTGAGGCTATCGGACAGAGCTCCTACAATGAGCAGTTCTTC.